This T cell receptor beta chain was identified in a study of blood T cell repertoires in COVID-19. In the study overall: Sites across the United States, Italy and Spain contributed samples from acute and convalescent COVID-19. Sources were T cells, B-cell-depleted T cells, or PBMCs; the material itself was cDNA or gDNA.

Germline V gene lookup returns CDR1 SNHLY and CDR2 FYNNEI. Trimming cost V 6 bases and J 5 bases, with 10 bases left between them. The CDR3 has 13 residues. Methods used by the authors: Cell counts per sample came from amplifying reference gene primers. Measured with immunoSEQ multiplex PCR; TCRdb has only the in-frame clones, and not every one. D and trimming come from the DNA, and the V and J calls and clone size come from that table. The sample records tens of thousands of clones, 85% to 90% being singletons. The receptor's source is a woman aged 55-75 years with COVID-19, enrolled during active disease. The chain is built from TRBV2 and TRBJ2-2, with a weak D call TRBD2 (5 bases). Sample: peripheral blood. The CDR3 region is CASREAMTGELFF. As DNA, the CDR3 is TGTGCCAGCAGGGAGGCTATGACCGGGGAGCTGTTTTTT.